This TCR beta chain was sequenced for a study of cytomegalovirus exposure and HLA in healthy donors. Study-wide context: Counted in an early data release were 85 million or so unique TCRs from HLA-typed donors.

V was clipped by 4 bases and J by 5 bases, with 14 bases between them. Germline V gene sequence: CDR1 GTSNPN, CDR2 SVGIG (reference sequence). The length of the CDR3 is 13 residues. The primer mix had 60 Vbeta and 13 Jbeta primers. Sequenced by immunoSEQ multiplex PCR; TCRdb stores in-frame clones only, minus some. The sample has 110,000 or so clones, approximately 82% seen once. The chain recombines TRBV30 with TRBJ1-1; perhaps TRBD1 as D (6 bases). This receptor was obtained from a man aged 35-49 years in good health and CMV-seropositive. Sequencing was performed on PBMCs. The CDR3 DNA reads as TGTGCCTGGATGGGACACCCTGGGACTGAAGCTTTCTTT. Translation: CAWMGHPGTEAFF.